One sample yielded the 27 T cell receptor beta chains listed below, sequenced in a study of Ad26.COV2.S vaccination and SARS-CoV-2 variants. Assay: immunoSEQ multiplex PCR; the TCRdb copy retains only in-frame clones and omits some. The sample holds some 350,000 clones, roughly 88% seen once. The treatment here: around 19 received Ad26.COV2.S at low or high dose, single or two shots; roughly 5 received placebo; per-sample allocation not given. Specimen acquisition occurred on day 63 following the initial vaccine or placebo injection. Sequenced here: peripheral blood, sampled in a trial of Ad26.COV2.S vaccine versus placebo. The receptors come from a person aged 18-65 years who received the Ad26.COV2.S COVID-19 vaccine or a placebo.

The rearrangement uses TRBV27 and TRBJ2-5; TRBD2 matches at 12 bases. V shed 5 bases, J shed 5 bases, and the junction held 3 bases outside the gene matches. Germline CDR1 and CDR2: MNHEY and SMNVEV (reference sequence). The CDR3 consists of 14 residues. CDR3 DNA: TGTGCCAGCAGTCCTAGCGGGGGGGCGGAGACCCAGTACTTC. Residues: CASSPSGGAETQYF.

The chain recombines TRBV28 with TRBJ1-6, with no clear D. Per germline, CDR1 MDHEN and CDR2 SYDVKM. V was cut by 3 bases and J by 4 bases, with 16 bases left in between. The CDR3 sequence is 17 residues long. As DNA, the CDR3 is TGTGCCAGCAGTTTTGGTGTAAGGGCAAATTATAATTCACCCCTCCACTTT. Translating it yields CASSFGVRANYNSPLHF.

This clone occurred a few times. V is TRBV7-2 and J is TRBJ2-1, with 11 bases aligning to TRBD2. V lost 5 bases, J lost 0 bases, and 6 bases stayed unmatched. CDR3 size: 17 residues. Per the germline V gene, CDR1 is SGHTA and CDR2 is FQGNSA. CDR3 DNA: TGTGCCAGCAGCCCCAGTAGCGGGGGGGTCTCCTACAATGAGCAGTTCTTC. This codes for CASSPSSGGVSYNEQFF.

This clone was seen only a few times. The CDR3 is CASTYGTVMNTEAFF. CDR3 nucleotides: TGTGCCAGCACTTATGGGACCGTAATGAACACTGAAGCTTTCTTT. The rearrangement uses TRBV6-2 or TRBV6-3 and TRBJ1-1; D may be TRBD1 (5 bases). The V gene's germline CDR1 is MNHEY and CDR2 SVGEGT. Trimming shortened V by 7 bases and J by 0 bases, and 15 bases separated the two germline ends. The CDR3 covers 15 residues.

In this sample, this clone turned up once. This sequence joins TRBV5-6 and TRBJ2-1, with 13 bases aligning to TRBD2. J was trimmed by 6 bases and V by 4 bases; bases with no gene match: 10. Germline-derived CDR1 and CDR2 are SGHDT and YYEEEE. There are 17 residues in the CDR3. This chain's CDR3 is CASSRRGLAGLLNEQFF. CDR3 bases: TGTGCCAGCAGCCGGAGGGGACTAGCGGGGCTTCTCAATGAGCAGTTCTTC.

This clone has more than one count but fewer than ten. V gene TRBV7-9 combines with J gene TRBJ2-7; D is perhaps TRBD1 or TRBD2 (6 bases each). V gave up 1 base and J gave up 2 bases, with 12 bases separating them. CDR3 length: 15 residues. Germline-derived CDR1 and CDR2 are SEHNR and FQNEAQ (reference sequence). The chain's CDR3 is CASSLGGANAYEQYF. The CDR3, as DNA: TGTGCCAGCAGCTTAGGGGGGGCCAACGCCTACGAGCAGTACTTC. The whole variable domain, filled in from reference TRBV7-9 and TRBJ2-7, reads DTGVSQNPRHKITKRGQNVTFRCDPISEHNRLYWYRQTLGQGPEFLTYFQNEAQLEKSRLLSDRFSAERPKGSFSTLEIQRTEQGDSAMYLCASSLGGANAYEQYFGPGTRLTVT.

This clone was recorded only once. The chain joins TRBV7-9 to TRBJ1-5; no definite D call. V lost 3 bases and J 5 bases, leaving 14 bases between the germline ends. The CDR3 loop spans 15 amino acids. Germline assignment: CDR1 SEHNR and CDR2 FQNEAQ (reference sequence). In nucleotides, the CDR3 is TGTGCCAGCAGCTTGACCGGTAGCGGGGATCAGCCCCAGCATTTT. It translates to CASSLTGSGDQPQHF.

The gene calls are TRBV14 and TRBJ1-3; unclear D gene. The CDR3 is made up of 13 amino acids. V was shortened by 0 bases and J by 2 bases, with 2 bases between the two germline ends. Germline CDR1 is SGHDN and CDR2 is FVKESK. CDR3 nucleotide sequence: TGTGCCAGCAGCCAAGAACCTGGAAACACCATATATTTT. Its translation: CASSQEPGNTIYF.

The genes are TRBV30 and TRBJ1-1; D remains ambiguous. CDR1 and CDR2 (germline): GTSNPN, SVGIG (reference sequence). This CDR3 contains 13 residues. Trimming took off 0 bases at V and 4 bases at J, with 9 bases between the two ends. In nucleotides, the CDR3 is TGTGCCTGGAGTGTGGGTCTCGGCACTGAAGCTTTCTTT. Protein: CAWSVGLGTEAFF.

The CDR3 loop is CASSIGLGTDTQYF. In DNA, the CDR3 is TGTGCCAGTAGTATAGGTTTGGGGACAGATACGCAGTATTTT. The V call is TRBV19, the J call TRBJ2-3; D is unclear. Looked up from germline, CDR1 is LNHDA and CDR2 is SQIVND (reference sequence). The CDR3 is made up of 14 amino acids. V lost 1 base and J lost 3, with 8 bases in between.

V gene TRBV18 combines with J gene TRBJ2-3; 7 nucleotides align to TRBD2. Germline CDR1 KGHSH, CDR2 LQKENI. J was trimmed by 1 base and V by 4 bases; bases with no gene match: 2. This CDR3 has 14 residues. CDR3 sequence: CASSRGGGTDTQYF. For the CDR3, the DNA is TGTGCCAGCTCACGTGGGGGGGGCACAGATACGCAGTATTTT.

The rearrangement joins TRBV3-1 (or the pseudogene TRBV3-2) to TRBJ1-6; no firm D call. The CDR3 contains 12 residues. Germline V gene data show CDR1 as LGHDT and CDR2 as YNNKEL (reference sequence). The V end lost 0 bases, the J end lost 13 bases, and 7 bases lay between the germline ends. The CDR3 loop reads CASSQDSRPLHF. The CDR3 coding sequence is TGTGCCAGCAGCCAAGATTCGAGGCCCCTCCACTTT.

The chain couples TRBV7-9 to TRBJ2-2; 10 nucleotides align to TRBD2. Trimming took 5 bases from V and 0 from J; bases not matched to a gene: 3. The CDR3 spans 16 residues. CDR1 and CDR2 (germline): SEHNR, FQNEAQ (reference sequence). CDR3 sequence reads: CASSQTSGPNTGELFF. The CDR3 nucleotides are TGTGCCAGCAGCCAGACTAGCGGGCCGAACACCGGGGAGCTGTTTTTT. Full variable domain (outside the CDR3, taken from reference TRBV7-9 and TRBJ2-2): DTGVSQNPRHKITKRGQNVTFRCDPISEHNRLYWYRQTLGQGPEFLTYFQNEAQLEKSRLLSDRFSAERPKGSFSTLEIQRTEQGDSAMYLCASSQTSGPNTGELFFGEGSRLTVL.

V gene TRBV7-8 combines with J gene TRBJ2-7; no reliable D call. V was cut by 1 base and J by 2 bases, with 12 bases left in between. CDR3 length: 15 amino acids. Germline lookup yields CDR1 SGHVS and CDR2 FQNEAQ. CDR3 DNA: TGTGCCAGCAGCTTAGGACTCTCTTCAACCTACGAGCAGTACTTC. Residues: CASSLGLSSTYEQYF. The variable domain in full, completed from reference TRBV7-8 and TRBJ2-7, reads GAGVSQSPRYKVAKRGQDVALRCDPISGHVSLFWYQQALGQGPEFLTYFQNEAQLDKSGLPSDRFFAERPEGSVSTLKIQRTQQEDSAVYLCASSLGLSSTYEQYFGPGTRLTVT.

V and J are TRBV4-1 and TRBJ1-2; the D is unclear. Trimming removed 0 bases from V and 2 bases from J, with 16 bases in between. The CDR3 sequence is 17 residues long. CDR1 MGHRA and CDR2 YSYEKL come from the germline V gene. In DNA form, the CDR3 reads TGCGCCAGCAGCCAAGATCAAGGGTTGACCCGAAACTATGGCTACACCTTC. As protein: CASSQDQGLTRNYGYTF.

This clone was detected once. This chain links TRBV7-2 with TRBJ1-2; a weak D match, TRBD1 (6 bases). V lost 6 bases and J 4 bases, leaving 15 bases between the germline ends. This CDR3 is built from 14 residues. Per the germline V gene, CDR1 is SGHTA and CDR2 is FQGNSA. As DNA, the CDR3 is TGTGCCAGCAGAACAGGGAATTGGAGCTATGGCTACACCTTC. This codes for CASRTGNWSYGYTF.

The chain uses TRBV29-1 and TRBJ2-7; TRBD2 is a possible D gene (7 bases). The germline V and J ends were trimmed by 6 bases and 0 bases, with 15 bases remaining between them. This CDR3 contains 14 residues. Germline V gives CDR1 SQVTM, CDR2 ANQGSEA. CDR3 sequence: CSVEGGSSSYEQYF. The CDR3 DNA reads TGCAGCGTCGAGGGGGGGAGCAGCTCCTACGAGCAGTACTTC.

The J gene is TRBJ1-2, the V gene TRBV6-2 or TRBV6-3; D unclear. The germline V gene encodes CDR1 MNHEY and CDR2 SVGEGT. Trimming cost V 5 bases and J 6 bases, with 7 bases left between them. The CDR3 sequence is 11 residues long. This chain's CDR3 is CASSRVDGYTF. The CDR3 nucleotides are TGTGCCAGCAGTCGGGTGGATGGCTACACCTTC.

J is TRBJ2-5 and V is TRBV5-4; D is unresolved. The V gene lost 3 bases and the J gene lost 6 bases, with 9 bases spanning the gap. Germline V lookup: CDR1 SGHNT, CDR2 YYREEE (reference sequence). This CDR3 region has 12 residues. In DNA form, the CDR3 reads TGTGCCAGCAGCTCGGACGTAAAGACCCAGTACTTC. It codes for CASSSDVKTQYF.

The chain employs TRBV3-1 (or the pseudogene TRBV3-2) and TRBJ1-6, with 7 bases identical to TRBD1. Per the germline V gene, CDR1 is LGHDT and CDR2 is YNNKEL (reference sequence). Trimming cost V 1 base and J 7 bases; bases outside gene matches: 1. There are 14 residues in the CDR3. CDR3 amino acids: CASSQGQGNSPLHF. The CDR3 coding sequence is TGTGCCAGCAGCCAAGGACAGGGAAATTCACCCCTCCACTTT.

V and J are TRBV4-3 and TRBJ2-6, with D maybe TRBD2 (6 bases). Trimming took off 4 bases at V and 10 bases at J, with 14 bases between the two ends. CDR3 length: 14 amino acids. Germline-derived CDR1 and CDR2 are LGHNA and YSLEER. CDR3 residues: CASSPRDFLNVLTF. In nucleotides, the CDR3 is TGCGCCAGCAGCCCCAGGGACTTCCTAAACGTCCTGACTTTC.

The V gene is TRBV19, the J gene TRBJ2-7; D possibly uses TRBD1 or TRBD2 (6 bases each). Trimming took 3 bases from V and 1 from J, leaving 13 bases between them. CDR3 length: 15 residues. Per germline, CDR1 LNHDA and CDR2 SQIVND (reference sequence). The CDR3 protein is CASSMGGRGSYEQYF. CDR3 sequence (DNA): TGTGCCAGTAGTATGGGGGGCAGGGGTTCCTACGAGCAGTACTTC.

The chain is built from TRBV6-5 and TRBJ2-5; the match to TRBD2 covers 7 bases. V gave up 8 bases and J gave up 3 bases; unmatched junction bases: 6. Germline loops: CDR1 MNHEY, CDR2 SVGAGI. The CDR3 has 13 amino acids. The CDR3 sequence is CASGGGLKETQYF. DNA for the CDR3: TGTGCCAGCGGGGGGGGACTCAAAGAGACCCAGTACTTC.

The chain uses TRBV6-5 and TRBJ1-1; the D gene is possibly TRBD1 (6 bases). V lost 4 bases and J 2 bases, leaving 17 bases between the germline ends. Per the germline V gene, CDR1 is MNHEY and CDR2 is SVGAGI. CDR3 length: 16 amino acids. DNA for the CDR3: TGTGCCAGCAGTTCCGACAGGCCCCCTCTAAACACTGAAGCTTTCTTT. It translates to CASSSDRPPLNTEAFF.

The chain employs TRBV7-2 and TRBJ2-7, with 8 bases that match TRBD2. The CDR3 has 16 amino acids. Germline V CDR1 and CDR2: SGHTA, FQGNSA. V shed 1 base, J shed 1 base, and the junction held 6 bases outside the gene matches. The CDR3 loop reads CASSLDGTRGSYEQYV. The CDR3 nucleotides are TGTGCCAGCAGCTTAGATGGGACTAGGGGGTCCTACGAGCAGTACGTC.

The chain uses TRBV19 and TRBJ2-2; the D gene could be TRBD1 or TRBD2 (5 bases each). V dropped 5 bases and J dropped 2 bases, with 12 bases sitting between them. The germline CDR1 and CDR2 sequences are LNHDA and SQIVND (reference sequence). CDR3 size: 15 residues. The DNA of the CDR3 is TGTGCCAGTAGTTCCGGGACGGCAAACACCGGGGAGCTGTTTTTT. Translating it yields CASSSGTANTGELFF.

The genes are TRBV7-2 and TRBJ1-2; D is undetermined. V lost 0 bases and J lost 3, with 8 bases in between. The CDR3 spans 14 residues. Germline CDR1 reads SGHTA; CDR2 reads FQGNSA. The CDR3 coding sequence is TGTGCCAGCAGCTTAGCGGCCCGGGACTATGGCTACACCTTC. Translating it yields CASSLAARDYGYTF.